The rows below give T cell receptor beta chains drawn from one sample of a study of early T cells in non-severe SARS-CoV-2 infection. TCRdb reprocessed the 5' RACE reads via MiXCR and lists one record per CDR3 protein. The repertoire includes 15,000 to 20,000 distinct CDR3 sequences, roughly 6.1% of them detected once, and approximately 6% sits in the top ten. The sample was whole blood. These receptors were taken from an adult who was a healthcare worker with PCR-confirmed SARS-CoV-2 infection or an uninfected control (not recorded which). CDR3s include the opening cysteine and the closing phenylalanine or tryptophan. The D gene is left open where the match is weak. Size tells how often a clone was seen (once, few, many) or the class of an expanded clone, and some rows leave it out.

TRBV10-3	many	TRBJ1-1	-	TGTGCCATCAAGGTGGGATTGAACACTGAAGCTTTCTTT	CAIKVGLNTEAFF
TRBV6-4	few	TRBJ2-2	-	TGTGCCAGCAGTGACGGCACCGGGGAGCTGTTTTTT	CASSDGTGELFF
TRBV20-1	many	TRBJ2-1	TRBD2	TGCAGTGCTAGAGAAGGGACTAGCGGGAGGGGCGATGAGCAGTTCTTC	CSAREGTSGRGDEQFF
TRBV7-2	-	TRBJ2-3	-	TGTGCCAGCAGCGTCGGGACGGCAGGCACAGATACGCAGTATTTT	CASSVGTAGTDTQYF
TRBV3-1	many	TRBJ2-7	-	TGTGCCAGCAGCCAAGATTTCGAGCAGTACTTC	CASSQDFEQYF
TRBV11-2	many	TRBJ2-2	-	TGTGCCAGCAGCACCGACTGGGAGCCCACCGGGGAGCTGTTTTTT	CASSTDWEPTGELFF
TRBV20-1	many	TRBJ1-1	TRBD1	TGCAGTGCCCTGAGGGACAGCTTGAACACTGAAGCTTTCTTT	CSALRDSLNTEAFF
TRBV6-5	many	TRBJ2-6	-	TGTGCCAGCAGTTACGGGAATATAGACTCTGGGGCCAACGTCCTGACTTTC	CASSYGNIDSGANVLTF
TRBV5-1	many	TRBJ2-4	-	TGCGCCAGCAGCTTGGGGCAGGTACTAGCCAAAAACATTCAGTACTTC	CASSLGQVLAKNIQYF
TRBV28	many	TRBJ2-7	-	TGTGCCAGCAGTTTGACCGGACTCACCAACGAGCAGTACTTC	CASSLTGLTNEQYF
TRBV25-1	many	TRBJ2-3	TRBD1	TGTGCCAGCAGTGAACGCGACAGGGGGCGGAATCCCACAGATACGCAGTATTTT	CASSERDRGRNPTDTQYF
TRBV7-2	-	TRBJ2-1	-	TGTGCCAGCAGCCAAACCGAGGACTACAATGAGCAGTTCTTC	CASSQTEDYNEQFF
TRBV12-3/TRBV12-4	many	TRBJ2-3	TRBD2	TGTGCCAGCAGTCTAGCGGGAGGGGGAGATACGCAGTATTTT	CASSLAGGGDTQYF
TRBV30	medium-sized	TRBJ2-6	-	TGTGCCTGGAGTGTACTGTTGGGCTTCCCCTATTCTGGGGCCAACGTCCTGACTTTC	CAWSVLLGFPYSGANVLTF
TRBV10-1	many	TRBJ2-2	-	TGCGCCAGCAGTGAGGGTTTGACCGGGGAGCTGTTTTTT	CASSEGLTGELFF
TRBV5-4	-	TRBJ2-7	-	TGTGCCAGCAGCTTGGATCCAGCTCAAACACAGTACTTC	CASSLDPAQTQYF
TRBV3-1	many	TRBJ2-3	-	TGTGCCAGCAGCCAAGGACAAGTAGCCGGAGATACGCAGTATTTT	CASSQGQVAGDTQYF
TRBV28	many	TRBJ1-6	-	TGTGCCAGCAGTTTTGATCGCTCACCCCTCCACTTT	CASSFDRSPLHF
TRBV1	medium-sized	TRBJ2-7	-	TGCACCAGCAGCCTGGACGTAGCCTACGAGCAGTACTTC	CTSSLDVAYEQYF
TRBV12-3/TRBV12-4	many	TRBJ1-5	-	TGTGCCAGCAGTTTGCAACTGGGAGGAGGGGCTAATCAGCCCCAGCATTTT	CASSLQLGGGANQPQHF